Each of the 24 T cell receptor beta chains below was sequenced from the same sample in a study of blood T cell repertoires in COVID-19. Libraries were prepared by immunoSEQ multiplex PCR; TCRdb keeps only in-frame clonotypes and omits some of them. The data contain about 250,000 clones, roughly 89% of them singletons. Source material: peripheral blood. These receptors originate from a woman under 40 with active or convalescent COVID-19.

This rearrangement joins TRBV4-3 to TRBJ1-5; 7 nucleotides match TRBD1. Germline trimming cut 2 bases from V and 3 bases from J; bases unmatched to any gene: 4. The V gene's germline CDR1 is LGHNA and CDR2 YSLEER. The CDR3 length is 15 residues. CDR3: CASSQNTGDNQPQHF. CDR3 in DNA: TGCGCCAGCAGCCAAAACACAGGGGACAATCAGCCCCAGCATTTT.

This clone was counted a single time. V and J are TRBV5-3 and TRBJ1-6; D is perhaps TRBD1 (5 bases). TRBV5-3 is labeled an ORF, and its function is uncertain. Trimming took off 4 bases at V and 9 bases at J, with 17 bases between the two ends. The CDR3 totals 15 residues. The CDR3 DNA reads as TGTGCCAGAAGCAGCAGACGGGCGGGGGTTTCACCCCTCCACTTT. This gives the protein CARSSRRAGVSPLHF.

This sequence joins TRBV7-9 and TRBJ2-3; 9 positions match TRBD2. The CDR3 is 18 amino acids. CDR1 is SEHNR, CDR2 FQNEAQ, per germline (reference sequence). V shed 5 bases and J 4 bases; nucleotides not matched to a gene: 16. CDR3 region: CASSLDRWSSGAADTQYF. The CDR3 region has the DNA TGTGCCAGCAGCCTCGACCGGTGGTCTAGCGGGGCGGCAGATACGCAGTATTTT. Filled out from reference TRBV7-9 and TRBJ2-3, the complete variable domain reads DTGVSQNPRHKITKRGQNVTFRCDPISEHNRLYWYRQTLGQGPEFLTYFQNEAQLEKSRLLSDRFSAERPKGSFSTLEIQRTEQGDSAMYLCASSLDRWSSGAADTQYFGPGTRLTVL.

The V call is TRBV4-3, the J call TRBJ2-5; TRBD1 might be the D (6 bases). Trimming took off 0 bases at V and 5 bases at J, with 10 bases between the two ends. The germline V gene encodes CDR1 LGHNA and CDR2 YSLEER. The CDR3 is 14 amino acids. In nucleotides, the CDR3 is TGCGCCAGCAGCCAAGAGTACAGGGCGGAGACCCAGTACTTC. It specifies CASSQEYRAETQYF.

This clone was found once. The chain has TRBV6-5 and TRBJ1-2; unclear D gene. Trimming pared 2 bases from V and 0 bases from J, leaving 13 bases between. CDR1 is MNHEY and CDR2 is SVGAGI in the germline V gene. This CDR3 region has 16 residues. DNA of the CDR3: TGTGCCAGCAGTTACAGAATCCTCCACACTAACTATGGCTACACCTTC. Translating gives CASSYRILHTNYGYTF.

This chain links TRBV5-4 with TRBJ1-2; 7 positions match TRBD1. CDR1 is SGHNT and CDR2 is YYREEE in the germline V gene (reference sequence). V was clipped by 2 bases and J by 8 bases; unmatched bases: 9. CDR3 length equals 14 residues. The CDR3 region is CASSLQDRLGGYTF. Written as DNA, the CDR3 is TGTGCCAGCAGCTTACAGGACAGGCTAGGGGGCTACACCTTC.

This clone was counted a few times. This rearrangement joins TRBV6-2 or TRBV6-3 to TRBJ2-7; D unclear. Trimming took 3 bases from V and 0 from J, leaving 9 bases between them. The CDR3 totals 14 residues. In germline, CDR1 is MNHEY, CDR2 SVGEGT. CDR3 nucleotides: TGTGCCAGCAGTTATCGACAAAGCTCCTACGAGCAGTACTTC. This codes for CASSYRQSSYEQYF.

V is TRBV30 and J is TRBJ1-1; a possible D gene is TRBD1 (5 bases). Per the germline V gene, CDR1 is GTSNPN and CDR2 is SVGIG (reference sequence). V was pared by 5 bases and J by 1 base, with 8 bases between. The CDR3 runs 12 residues. The chain's CDR3 is CAWGTGNTEAFF. In DNA, the CDR3 is TGTGCCTGGGGTACAGGGAACACTGAAGCTTTCTTT.

The V call is TRBV30, the J call TRBJ2-3, with 9 bases lining up with TRBD2. Germline CDR1 GTSNPN, CDR2 SVGIG (reference sequence). Trimming at V came to 5 bases and at J to 9 bases, leaving 3 bases not matched to a gene. This CDR3 contains 11 residues. CDR3 sequence: CAWGTSTTQYF. CDR3 sequence (DNA): TGTGCCTGGGGGACTAGCACCACGCAGTATTTT.

CDR3: CALADKNTGELFF. CDR3 sequence (DNA): TGTGCCCTCGCAGACAAGAACACCGGGGAGCTGTTTTTT. The V call is TRBV24-1, the J call TRBJ2-2; D unclear. Per the germline V gene, CDR1 is KGHDR and CDR2 is SFDVKD. This CDR3 contains 13 residues. Trimming took off 12 bases at V and 1 base at J, with 11 bases between the two ends.

This clone was counted once. This chain links TRBV19 with TRBJ1-4, with a weak D call TRBD1 (5 bases). Trimming took off 3 bases at V and 0 bases at J, with 32 bases between the two ends. CDR1 and CDR2 (germline): LNHDA, SQIVND (reference sequence). The CDR3 consists of 23 residues. The CDR3 loop is CASSMVHAEVRQNLGPTNEKLFF. The CDR3 coding sequence is TGTGCCAGTAGTATGGTGCACGCCGAGGTAAGACAGAATTTGGGGCCAACTAATGAAAAACTGTTTTTT.

The chain couples TRBV19 to TRBJ1-5, with TRBD1 identical over 7 bases. The CDR3 runs 18 residues. Germline CDR1 is LNHDA and CDR2 is SQIVND (reference sequence). Unmatched junction bases numbered 8, after V lost 0 bases and J lost 0 bases. CDR3 in DNA: TGTGCCAGTAGTATAGACCCGCCCGGGACAGATAGCAATCAGCCCCAGCATTTT. Protein: CASSIDPPGTDSNQPQHF.

This clone showed up just once. V gene TRBV13 combines with J gene TRBJ1-2; D ambiguous. CDR1 PRHDT and CDR2 FYEKMQ come from the germline V gene (reference sequence). The CDR3 is made up of 14 amino acids. Trimming removed 3 bases at V and 0 bases at J, with 8 bases between. Here the CDR3 DNA reads TGTGCCAGCAGCTTCCGCGGGACTAACTATGGCTACACCTTC. This translates into CASSFRGTNYGYTF.

This chain connects TRBV7-9 to TRBJ2-6, with unresolved D. Germline CDR1 and CDR2: SEHNR and FQNEAQ (reference sequence). V was cut by 0 bases and J by 3 bases, with 6 bases left in between. The CDR3 consists of 15 residues. The CDR3 spells CASSLARGGANVLTF. The CDR3 nucleotides read TGTGCCAGCAGCTTAGCGAGAGGTGGGGCCAACGTCCTGACTTTC.

The rearrangement joins TRBV9 to TRBJ1-2; possible D gene TRBD1, 6 bases. V lost 0 bases and J 6 bases, leaving 15 bases between the germline ends. This CDR3 region has 15 residues. Germline lookup yields CDR1 SGDLS and CDR2 YYNGEE. The CDR3 DNA is TGTGCCAGCAGCGTAGGGGCAGGGGCGGTCGATGGCTACACCTTC. Its protein is CASSVGAGAVDGYTF.

The CDR3 region is CASSEAWGRMNTEAFF. The CDR3 DNA reads as TGTGCCAGCAGTGAAGCGTGGGGGCGAATGAACACTGAAGCTTTCTTT. This chain connects TRBV6-1 to TRBJ1-1, with D maybe TRBD1 (6 bases). Germline CDR1 is MNHNS and CDR2 is SASEGT. This CDR3 region has 16 residues. V lost 0 bases to trimming and J lost 0 bases, with 11 bases between them.

This chain uses TRBV18 with TRBJ2-2; 7 nucleotides agree with TRBD1. With V trimmed by 6 bases and J by 1 base, 5 bases remained unmatched. The length of the CDR3 is 15 residues. The germline gives CDR1 KGHSH, CDR2 LQKENI. CDR3 loop: CASSTGTGNTGELFF. CDR3 nucleotides: TGTGCCAGCTCGACAGGGACGGGGAACACCGGGGAGCTGTTTTTT.

The V gene is TRBV19, the J gene TRBJ2-6; 8 bases match TRBD1. From germline, CDR1 is LNHDA and CDR2 SQIVND (reference sequence). This CDR3 is built from 18 residues. The V gene end was trimmed by 7 bases and the J gene end by 0 bases; junction bases not matched to a gene: 11. The chain's CDR3 is CASTSGQGAGSGANVLTF. Written as DNA, the CDR3 is TGTGCCAGTACCTCAGGGCAGGGGGCCGGCTCTGGGGCCAACGTCCTGACTTTC.

The chain uses TRBV2 and TRBJ2-2, with TRBD1 matching over 8 bases. CDR1 is SNHLY and CDR2 is FYNNEI in the germline V gene. The CDR3 length is 13 residues. Unmatched junction bases numbered 2, after V lost 5 bases and J lost 6 bases. This chain's CDR3 is CASSTQGAGELFF. The CDR3 nucleotides are TGTGCCAGCAGTACACAGGGGGCCGGGGAGCTGTTTTTT.

The V gene is TRBV4-3, the J gene TRBJ2-2; 7 bases fit TRBD2. The J segment lost 6 bases and the V segment lost 4 bases, leaving 8 bases of the junction unmatched. Germline CDR1 reads LGHNA; CDR2 reads YSLEER. This CDR3 contains 15 residues. The CDR3 DNA reads as TGCGCCAGCAGCCTGGGACTATTAAACGCCGGGGAGCTGTTTTTT. This gives the protein CASSLGLLNAGELFF.

The rearrangement links TRBV4-1 to TRBJ1-6; D call uncertain. The ends were cut back, 0 bases at V and 5 bases at J, with 8 bases in the middle. The V gene's germline CDR1 is MGHRA and CDR2 YSYEKL. The CDR3 contains 15 residues. The CDR3 region has the DNA TGCGCCAGCAGCCAAGAACCACTGAATAATTCACCCCTCCACTTT. Its protein product is CASSQEPLNNSPLHF.

This rearrangement joins TRBV9 to TRBJ1-2; D remains ambiguous. Trimming took off 6 bases at V and 7 bases at J, with 22 bases between the two ends. The CDR3 runs 15 residues. Looked up from germline, CDR1 is SGDLS and CDR2 is YYNGEE. The CDR3 DNA reads TGTGCCAGCACCAGAACGGGGAGCCTGCGGGGTGGCTACACCTTC. Amino acid sequence: CASTRTGSLRGGYTF.

The chain joins TRBV4-1 to TRBJ2-7; TRBD2 matches 8 bases. CDR1 MGHRA and CDR2 YSYEKL come from the germline V gene. The CDR3 consists of 17 residues. Germline trimming cut 3 bases from V and 3 bases from J; bases unmatched to any gene: 13. The CDR3 region is CASSHPKSGGALYEQYF. CDR3 sequence (DNA): TGCGCCAGCAGCCACCCCAAATCGGGGGGGGCCCTCTACGAGCAGTACTTC.

V gene TRBV21-1 combines with J gene TRBJ2-5; the table assigns TRBD2, which was not confirmed against the DNA. TRBV21-1 is an annotated pseudogene. The CDR3 sequence is 13 residues long. The CDR3 DNA reads as TGTGCCACGTTCGGGGGGGCCGCAGAGACCCAGTACTTC. Its protein is CATFGGAAETQYF.